A selection of T cell receptor beta chains follows, all from one sample in a study of response to subunit inactivated influenza vaccine. TCRdb reprocessed the RT-PCR reads with MiXCR, giving one entry per CDR3 protein. The sample shows hundreds of thousands of distinct CDR3 sequences, approximately 24% of them seen only once. The input for sequencing was CD4+ T cells sorted from PBMCs, taken less than 6 days after vaccination. The receptors come from a man aged 45-65 years who received an inactivated influenza vaccine. Both conserved end residues are trimmed from each CDR3. The D gene is left open where the match is weak.

j_gene,d_gene,v_gene,CDR3aa
TRBJ1-3,NA,TRBV7-2,ASSLAVTTGNTIY
TRBJ1-6,NA,TRBV9,ASSVDPRTLSPLH
TRBJ2-3,TRBD2,TRBV29-1,SVSSGLVIDTQY
TRBJ2-1,NA,TRBV28,ASSSNFEQF
TRBJ2-3,TRBD2,TRBV7-7,ASSAGLAVGDTQY
TRBJ2-7,NA,TRBV12-3/TRBV12-4,ASSFGGGTAFYEQY
TRBJ1-1,NA,TRBV12-3/TRBV12-4,ASSSSVNTEAF
TRBJ2-1,NA,TRBV5-1,ASSLPRGNEQF
TRBJ1-5,NA,TRBV20-1,SARALLEGSNQPQH
TRBJ2-1,TRBD1,TRBV2,ASSEAPGAGGEQF
TRBJ2-2,TRBD1,TRBV5-6,ASSRDRGLDGELF
TRBJ2-7,NA,TRBV5-1,ASSLTGDHEQY
TRBJ2-3,NA,TRBV15,ATSFEAGTDTQY
TRBJ1-6,NA,TRBV25-1,ASSAGPRRSSPLH
TRBJ2-2,TRBD1,TRBV12-3/TRBV12-4,ASSLRTGPTGELF
TRBJ2-5,TRBD2,TRBV11-3,ASSSNSGGALETQY
TRBJ1-5,NA,TRBV7-2,ASSSVGGSNQPQH
TRBJ2-2,NA,TRBV7-2,ASSFRQGGGELF
TRBJ2-1,NA,TRBV5-1,ASSLELGSYNEQF
TRBJ2-5,NA,TRBV5-1,ASSLSGGHQETQY
TRBJ2-5,NA,TRBV5-1,ASSGGLRGETQY
TRBJ1-1,NA,TRBV14,ASSQVSMNTEAF
TRBJ2-5,TRBD2,TRBV24-1,ATSEGSGVGETQY
TRBJ2-1,NA,TRBV7-2,ASSRLGHPYNEQF
TRBJ2-2,NA,TRBV29-1,SVEDRRDGGTGELF
TRBJ2-1,TRBD2,TRBV12-3/TRBV12-4,ASSPRLVAGPTNEQF
TRBJ2-1,NA,TRBV15,ATSREVSSYNEQF
TRBJ2-2,NA,TRBV20-1,SAEGQANTGELF
TRBJ1-2,NA,TRBV12-3/TRBV12-4,ASTRGGTWYGYT
TRBJ2-7,NA,TRBV10-3,AISQVLASEQY
TRBJ2-7,TRBD1,TRBV3-1,ASSQAGTGRGHEQY
TRBJ2-1,TRBD2,TRBV27,ASSSAPGTSGLTTNEQF
TRBJ2-1,TRBD1,TRBV20-1,SASGQLSYNEQF
TRBJ2-3,TRBD2,TRBV5-1,ASSFLASGADTQY
TRBJ2-7,TRBD1,TRBV2,ASSEATGTGAYEQY
TRBJ2-5,NA,TRBV20-1,SAKKQETQY
TRBJ2-1,NA,TRBV12-3/TRBV12-4,ASSFTRSYNEQF
TRBJ2-5,TRBD2,TRBV15,ATSRDPPGPAGAQETQY
TRBJ1-5,TRBD1,TRBV5-6,ASSRQGTVQPQH
TRBJ2-1,TRBD1,TRBV6-1,ASTPLGGQDYNEQF
TRBJ2-7,TRBD1,TRBV4-2,ASSQDPGQGYEQY
TRBJ2-7,TRBD2,TRBV12-3/TRBV12-4,ASSLRGTSREQY
TRBJ2-1,NA,TRBV25-1,ASSEPLGHEQF
TRBJ2-1,TRBD2,TRBV7-2,ATGGPLGEQF
TRBJ2-7,TRBD2,TRBV4-2,ASSQVTSGTYEQY
TRBJ2-1,TRBD2,TRBV12-3/TRBV12-4,ASSPTSGGDEQF
TRBJ1-6,NA,TRBV28,ASSSPGGLGGNSPLH
TRBJ1-3,NA,TRBV10-3,AISHPGNTIY
TRBJ2-5,TRBD1,TRBV7-2,ASSSGQGNFETQY
TRBJ2-5,TRBD1,TRBV5-8,ASSTLGTGKGTQY
TRBJ2-2,NA,TRBV6-2/TRBV6-3,ASSDLERSGTGELF